The following is a T cell receptor beta chain sequence with its context. This entry is derived from a study of blood T cells in healthy people across ages. The use of a sample-barcoded 5' primer and a J-beta primer mix characterized a second PCR of roughly 7 to 11 cycles. Each cDNA molecule was tagged by a template-switch adaptor that had 12 random nucleotides. TCRdb ran MiXCR on the 5' RACE reads and lists one entry per CDR3 protein. The sample consists of approximately 1.5 million distinct CDR3 sequences, roughly a third of them appearing once. Trimming took 7 bases from V and 5 from J, leaving 18 bases between them. This CDR3 contains 15 residues.

The receptor comes from a woman aged 25 to 45 in good health. The sequencing sample was made of blood. This chain connects TRBV12-3 or TRBV12-4 to TRBJ1-5; D not resolved. CDR3 nucleotides: TGTGCCAGCACCCTTATGAGTGGGGTCGATCAGCCCCAGCATTTT. This gives the protein CASTLMSGVDQPQHF.